This T cell receptor beta chain appears in the sequencing data of a study of human T cells and chemical hapten exposure. Whole-study context: 2% DPC applied to an approximately 2 cm by approximately 2 cm arm area sensitized donors. Patch tests applied 0.01% DPC to the upper back, read at 6 days.

TCRdb itself ran the RACE reads through MiXCR, one entry per CDR3 protein. The table includes approximately 100,000 distinct CDR3 sequences, approximately 10% detected once. This clonotype showed up just a few times. Its target is not known. Trimming removed 3 bases from V and 7 bases from J, with 16 bases in between. CDR1 and CDR2 from the germline V gene are MNHNS and SASEGT. This CDR3 is 14 amino acids long. The sample's time point: patch test 1, 2 weeks after DPC sensitization. Stated treatment: therapeutic diphenylcyclopropenone sensitization with weekly scalp DPC. General study points: Expanded TCRs formed significantly more large CDR3 similarity clusters than controls.

The rearrangement uses TRBV6-1 and TRBJ2-7; a weak D match, TRBD2 (5 bases). The specimen was whole blood, collected in connection with sensitization to the hapten diphenylcyclopropenone (DPC). This TCR was recovered from a woman in her 40s with alopecia areata. Some clones in this sample may be carry-over from other donors' samples. CDR3 sequence: CASSDPWSTGEQYF. In DNA, the CDR3 is TGTGCCAGCAGTGACCCCTGGAGCACGGGAGAGCAGTACTTC.